This T cell receptor beta chain was documented in a study of T cells in localized non-small cell lung cancer. On this clone: Its antigen is still unknown.

Per the germline V gene, CDR1 is MNHGY and CDR2 is SAAAGT. V was pared by 0 bases and J by 8 bases, with 13 bases between. This CDR3 contains 14 residues. The protocol was immunoSEQ multiplex PCR, while the TCRdb copy is restricted to in-frame clones and leaves out a portion. This sample has more than 1,400 clones, with around 29% found just once. Adjacent lung lacking atypia came from at least 2 cm beyond the tumor margin. Study observations and caveats: Turning up in adjacent lung were a median approximately 60 of the top 100 tumor clones.

The sample was normal lung tissue next to the tumor, taken before any cancer treatment. The chain couples TRBV6-8 to TRBJ1-2, with D perhaps TRBD1 (6 bases). The TCR comes from a female donor older than 55 with stage I lung adenocarcinoma. This CDR3 is CASSYSGGLGGYTF. The CDR3 DNA reads TGTGCCAGCAGTTACTCCGGGGGCCTGGGAGGCTACACCTTC.